This is a list of T cell receptor beta chains from one sample in a study of PD-1 blockade in classical Hodgkin lymphoma. The method was immunoSEQ multiplex PCR; TCRdb's version includes in-frame clones alone and lacks a portion of them. The repertoire consists of about 24,000 clones, with 60% to 80% occurring once and the leading ten covering about 19%. This material consisted of peripheral blood mononuclear cells (PBMCs), taken before the fourth cycle of nivolumab. The source of these receptors is a human donor with classical Hodgkin lymphoma. Each CDR3 is given with its conserved first and last residue.

V: TRBV11-2; CDR3: CASSRTPTDEQYF
V: TRBV7-9; CDR3: CASSLRGNTGELFF
V: TRBV2; CDR3: CASRFQGPNEQFF
V: TRBV6-5; CDR3: CASSYGQPSTEAFF
V: TRBV5-1; CDR3: CASSWGDRGQGNEQFF
V: TRBV5-1; CDR3: CASSPTGRAVSGNTIYF
V: TRBV4-3; CDR3: CASSQDQADYNEQFF
V: TRBV15; CDR3: CATHRGTGLMNTEAFF
V: TRBV7-2; CDR3: CASSFGAGGGSGNTIYF
V: TRBV7-9; CDR3: CASSYVRADTQYF
V: TRBV21-1; CDR3: CASSTPTGTGGNTIYF
V: TRBV7-9; CDR3: CASSLEAGPYNEQFF
V: TRBV10-3; CDR3: CAISDRGLEKQFF
V: TRBV6-5; CDR3: CAIRGTSEAGQYF
V: TRBV5-1; CDR3: CASSSSYEQYF
V: TRBV7-9; CDR3: CASVGQGSYEQYF
V: TRBV19; CDR3: CASSPTPGQGGDEQFF
V: TRBV27; CDR3: CASSFSGTGRFEQYF
V: TRBV9; CDR3: CASSEVAQGYGTQYF
V: TRBV19; CDR3: CASSIRLGPRTSKNF
V: TRBV5-6; CDR3: CASRTSLLYTDTQYF
V: TRBV6-6; CDR3: CASSYGQSTYEQYF
V: TRBV14; CDR3: CASSHPTGGLNSPLHF
V: TRBV10-3; CDR3: CATLVSRDTEAFF
V: TRBV4-3; CDR3: CASSQDFPLSSTNNEQFF
V: TRBV5-6; CDR3: CASSLAGGAENEQFF
V: TRBV2; CDR3: CASSEGRILNEKLFF
V: TRBV27; CDR3: CASSLRGRQETQYF
V: TRBV2; CDR3: CASRDRTTNYGYTF
V: TRBV2; CDR3: CASSPWLYEQYF
V: TRBV2; CDR3: CASSSGGETQYF
V: TRBV10-3; CDR3: CAISGSSTNEKLFF
V: TRBV18; CDR3: CASSLQGYNSPLHF
V: TRBV7-9; CDR3: CASSLVGGYGYTF
V: TRBV5-6; CDR3: CASSLSSGLNTEAFF
V: TRBV28; CDR3: CASSLMVGDAEKLFF
V: TRBV28; CDR3: CASSSQGSKDTQYF
V: TRBV4-3; CDR3: CASSQNRGQGQPQHF
V: TRBV7-2; CDR3: CASSLGGVGGSEAFF
V: TRBV7-9; CDR3: CASSTGVGNTEAFF
V: TRBV28; CDR3: CASFSLSLRGPGSEAFF
V: TRBV5-4; CDR3: CASSLTSGSSYEQYF
V: TRBV15; CDR3: CATSSWTSGPETQYF
V: TRBV7-3; CDR3: CASSSNVGEQFF
V: TRBV10-3; CDR3: CAGAEGLSYEQYF
V: TRBV29-1; CDR3: CSVYGRVSQETQYF
V: TRBV5-1; CDR3: CASRQEVQGGNIQYF
V: TRBV21-1; CDR3: CASSDRDRETSSGNTIYF
V: TRBV7-6; CDR3: CASSLWAQMASGANVLTF
V: TRBV7-8; CDR3: CASSLAARGYNTEAFF
V: TRBV18; CDR3: CASALRTGKDEQFF
V: TRBV7-9; CDR3: CASSRPGRKGATIYF
V: TRBV5-4; CDR3: CASSLEAGGLHGELFF
V: TRBV5-1; CDR3: CASSLALGSTEAFF
V: TRBV18; CDR3: CASSPLSSTDTQYF
V: TRBV25-1; CDR3: CASSGDGPVYNEQFF
V: TRBV10-3; CDR3: CAIRQGSGTEAFF